The 32 T cell receptor beta chains listed next were all sequenced from one sample in a study of blood T cell repertoires in COVID-19. The assay was immunoSEQ multiplex PCR, and TCRdb's table has in-frame clones only and misses some. The table lists about 410,000 clones, about nine tenths of them singletons, with roughly 1.5% in the top ten. The sample was peripheral blood. The receptors come from a woman aged 40 to 55 with COVID-19, enrolled during active disease.

This clone has just one count. The chain is built from TRBV5-8 and TRBJ2-4; the D is unclear. CDR1 and CDR2 (germline): SGHTS, YDEGEE. Deletions cut 0 bases from V and 0 bases from J, with 7 bases between. CDR3 size: 15 residues. The CDR3 sequence: CASSLGLAAKNIQYF. Written as DNA, the CDR3 is TGTGCCAGCAGCTTGGGACTCGCAGCCAAAAACATTCAGTACTTC.

This CDR3 reads CASSLFTVNTEAFF. DNA of the CDR3: TGTGCCAGCAGCTTGTTCACAGTGAACACTGAAGCTTTCTTT. The chain is built from TRBV5-6 and TRBJ1-1; D is ambiguous. The germline V gene encodes CDR1 SGHDT and CDR2 YYEEEE. Trimming cost V 1 base and J 0 bases, with 7 bases left between them. The CDR3 totals 14 residues.

The chain links TRBV7-2 to TRBJ2-1; D perhaps matches TRBD2 (6 bases). Looked up from germline, CDR1 is SGHTA and CDR2 is FQGNSA. The CDR3 has 16 amino acids. Trimming took 5 bases from V and 2 from J, leaving 16 bases between them. The CDR3 region is CASSPRRGTPYNEQFF. DNA of the CDR3: TGTGCCAGCAGCCCCCGCCGGGGGACCCCCTACAATGAGCAGTTCTTC.

The rearrangement uses TRBV5-1 and TRBJ2-7, with 8 bases lining up with TRBD2. The CDR3 loop spans 15 amino acids. J gave up 0 bases and V 5 bases, and 7 bases lay outside the gene matches. Germline loops: CDR1 SGHRS, CDR2 YFSETQ. The CDR3 spells CASSSGLEISYEQYF. CDR3 bases: TGCGCCAGCAGTTCGGGACTAGAAATCTCCTACGAGCAGTACTTC.

In this sample, this clone turned up once. This rearrangement joins TRBV5-4 to TRBJ2-1; 9 positions agree with TRBD1. The CDR3 covers 16 residues. Unmatched junction bases numbered 4, after V lost 0 bases and J lost 3 bases. CDR1 and CDR2 (germline): SGHNT, YYREEE (reference sequence). CDR3: CASSLGRQGGYNEQFF. CDR3 nucleotides: TGTGCCAGCAGCTTGGGTAGACAGGGGGGCTACAATGAGCAGTTCTTC.

The V gene is TRBV7-9, the J gene TRBJ2-1; D uncertain. The germline CDR1 and CDR2 sequences are SEHNR and FQNEAQ (reference sequence). The CDR3 is 14 amino acids. V gave up 7 bases and J gave up 2 bases, with 12 bases separating them. In nucleotides, the CDR3 is TGTGCCAGCATTGGTCCCCTAGCCTACAATGAGCAGTTCTTC. This gives the protein CASIGPLAYNEQFF.

The chain employs TRBV12-5 and TRBJ1-1; 8 bases map to TRBD1. J lost 6 bases, V lost 6 bases, and 9 bases had no gene match. This CDR3 has 14 amino acids. CDR1 LGHNT and CDR2 FRNRAP come from the germline V gene. The CDR3 DNA follows: TGTGCTAGTGGCCAAAACGGACAGGGCCCTGAAGCTTTCTTT. The encoded protein is CASGQNGQGPEAFF.

Only a few counts were recorded for this clone. J is TRBJ2-5 and V is TRBV27; possibly TRBD1 for D (5 bases). Germline assignment: CDR1 MNHEY and CDR2 SMNVEV (reference sequence). The CDR3 has 18 amino acids. With 1 base removed from V and 4 bases from J, the gap between germline ends came to 22 bases. The CDR3 region is CASSLYTPLAGNGETQYF. Written as DNA, the CDR3 is TGTGCCAGCAGTTTATACACCCCACTGGCAGGGAATGGAGAGACCCAGTACTTC.

The chain employs TRBV27 and TRBJ1-5, with D possibly being TRBD1 (5 bases). Trimming shortened V by 3 bases and J by 4 bases, and 19 bases separated the two germline ends. This CDR3 comprises 17 residues. Looked up from germline, CDR1 is MNHEY and CDR2 is SMNVEV (reference sequence). Here the CDR3 DNA reads TGTGCCAGCAGTTTCACGGGGGGACGTTCAAGTAATCAGCCCCAGCATTTT. This sequence encodes CASSFTGGRSSNQPQHF.

This chain links TRBV9 with TRBJ1-1; D possibly corresponds to TRBD1 (6 bases). Germline values: CDR1 SGDLS, CDR2 YYNGEE. This CDR3 spans 16 amino acids. V gave up 1 base and J gave up 5 bases, with 18 bases separating them. The CDR3 DNA follows: TGTGCCAGCAGCGTACAGGACAGACCCAGGGGTACTGAAGCTTTCTTT. Amino acids: CASSVQDRPRGTEAFF.

This chain links TRBV6-6 with TRBJ2-7; TRBD2 aligns across 12 bases. Trimming took 5 bases from V and 3 from J; bases not matched to a gene: 5. This CDR3 has 15 residues. CDR1 and CDR2 from the germline V gene are MNHNY and SVGAGI (reference sequence). CDR3 sequence (DNA): TGTGCCAGCAGTCTCGGACTAGCGGGGTTCTACGAGCAGTACTTC. Protein sequence: CASSLGLAGFYEQYF.

The rearrangement joins TRBV19 to TRBJ1-1; the D is unclear. The CDR3 has 13 residues. Germline assignment: CDR1 LNHDA and CDR2 SQIVND (reference sequence). Trimming stripped 5 bases from V and 1 base from J, with 8 bases between. CDR3 protein: CASSFTANTEAFF. The DNA of the CDR3 is TGTGCCAGTAGTTTTACAGCGAACACTGAAGCTTTCTTT.

V is TRBV2 and J is TRBJ1-5; weak D call: TRBD1 (5 bases). This CDR3 contains 15 residues. V lost 4 bases to trimming and J lost 0 bases, with 10 bases between them. Germline assignment: CDR1 SNHLY and CDR2 FYNNEI. CDR3 protein: CASSGDRDSNQPQHF. In nucleotides, the CDR3 is TGTGCCAGCAGTGGTGACAGAGATAGCAATCAGCCCCAGCATTTT.

The rearrangement joins TRBV11-2 to TRBJ2-7; 8 bases are shared with TRBD2. After removal of 4 bases from V and 2 bases from J, the junction contained 4 bases not matched to a gene. Germline CDR1 reads SGHAT; CDR2 reads FQNNGV. CDR3 size: 14 residues. In DNA form, the CDR3 reads TGTGCCAGCAGCTGGGGAGCGGGAGCCTACGAGCAGTACTTC. It codes for CASSWGAGAYEQYF.

The genes are TRBV9 and TRBJ1-5; TRBD1 aligns across 11 bases. J gave up 7 bases and V 3 bases, and 9 bases lay outside the gene matches. This CDR3 spans 16 amino acids. The germline gives CDR1 SGDLS, CDR2 YYNGEE. The chain's CDR3 is CASSAGGTGGSQPQHF. CDR3 DNA sequence: TGTGCCAGCAGCGCAGGCGGGACAGGGGGTTCGCAGCCCCAGCATTTT.

The chain has TRBV28 and TRBJ2-1; TRBD1 agrees at 7 bases. CDR3 length: 16 residues. The germline CDR1 and CDR2 sequences are MDHEN and SYDVKM. V was clipped by 4 bases and J by 6 bases; unmatched bases: 12. The DNA of the CDR3 is TGTGCCAGCAGTTCCCCTAGGGGGACAGCCGGCAATGAGCAGTTCTTC. Translation: CASSSPRGTAGNEQFF.

J is TRBJ1-1 and V is TRBV9, with TRBD1 matching 8 bases. The V segment lost 4 bases and the J segment 3 bases; nucleotides outside the gene matches: 2. The germline V gene has CDR1 SGDLS and CDR2 YYNGEE. This CDR3 is 13 amino acids long. The CDR3 protein is CASSQDRDTEAFF. CDR3 bases: TGTGCCAGCAGCCAGGACAGGGACACTGAAGCTTTCTTT.

This clone has just one count. This chain joins TRBV18 and TRBJ1-1; no clear D gene. CDR1 KGHSH and CDR2 LQKENI come from the germline V gene. There are 16 residues in the CDR3. V was pared by 3 bases and J by 4 bases, with 18 bases between. The CDR3 DNA reads TGTGCCAGCTCACCGAAGGCTAGCGGGAGTACCACTGAAGCTTTCTTT. Protein product: CASSPKASGSTTEAFF.

The chain combines TRBV6-2 or TRBV6-3 with TRBJ1-3, with D unresolved. The CDR3 covers 13 residues. Germline values: CDR1 MNHEY, CDR2 SVGEGT. Trimming took off 5 bases at V and 11 bases at J, with 16 bases between the two ends. The CDR3 loop is CASSVKSEASIYF. The CDR3 nucleotides are TGTGCCAGCAGTGTCAAGTCGGAGGCGTCCATATATTTT.

The chain is built from TRBV7-2 and TRBJ1-1; 7 bases are a match to TRBD1. From germline, CDR1 is SGHTA and CDR2 FQGNSA. CDR3 size: 15 residues. V shed 0 bases, J shed 4 bases, and the junction held 5 bases outside the gene matches. Here the CDR3 DNA reads TGTGCCAGCAGCTTAGCAGACAGGGTGGGCACTGAAGCTTTCTTT. Translation: CASSLADRVGTEAFF.

The V and J genes are TRBV6-5 and TRBJ1-2; 9 bases are shared with TRBD1. The CDR3 loop spans 15 amino acids. J gave up 7 bases and V 3 bases, and 9 bases lay outside the gene matches. Germline V CDR1 and CDR2: MNHEY, SVGAGI. The CDR3 spells CASSYGPMTGGGYTF. The DNA of the CDR3 is TGTGCCAGCAGTTATGGCCCTATGACAGGGGGTGGCTACACCTTC.

The chain joins TRBV2 to TRBJ2-7; D gene ambiguous. Germline CDR1 SNHLY, CDR2 FYNNEI. Trimming left V 4 bases short and J 1 base short, with 11 bases between. The CDR3 covers 14 residues. This chain's CDR3 is CASSARHISYEQYF. The CDR3 coding sequence is TGTGCCAGCAGTGCTCGACATATATCCTACGAGCAGTACTTC.

The chain links TRBV30 to TRBJ1-4, with TRBD1 matching 8 bases. The CDR3 has 15 residues. Germline lookup yields CDR1 GTSNPN and CDR2 SVGIG (reference sequence). V was pared by 1 base and J by 2 bases, with 3 bases of the junction left unmatched. CDR3 region: CAWSATGATNEKLFF. The CDR3 DNA follows: TGTGCCTGGAGTGCGACAGGGGCTACTAATGAAAAACTGTTTTTT. The entire variable domain, with the rest obtained from reference TRBV30 and TRBJ1-4, is as follows: SQTIHQWPATLVQPVGSPLSLECTVEGTSNPNLYWYRQAAGRGLQLLFYSVGIGQISSEVPQNLSASRPQDRQFILSSKKLLLSDSGFYLCAWSATGATNEKLFFGSGTQLSVL.

The chain carries TRBV19 and TRBJ2-1, with 9 bases lining up with TRBD2. The germline CDR1 and CDR2 sequences are LNHDA and SQIVND (reference sequence). The CDR3 loop spans 15 amino acids. J gave up 12 bases and V 5 bases, and 14 bases lay outside the gene matches. The CDR3 region has the DNA TGTGCCAGTAGTTCTTTGGGACTAGCCTCATTTGGGCAGTTCTTC. Translated: CASSSLGLASFGQFF.

CDR3 loop: CASRSYVGGTYEQYF. CDR3 nucleotides: TGTGCCAGCAGGTCTTATGTGGGAGGGACCTACGAGCAGTACTTC. The chain carries TRBV5-5 and TRBJ2-7, with 7 nucleotides matching TRBD2. Germline V gives CDR1 SGHKS, CDR2 YYEKEE (reference sequence). CDR3 length: 15 residues. V lost 5 bases, J lost 2 bases, and 10 bases stayed unmatched. The full variable domain, completed using reference TRBV5-5 and TRBJ2-7, is DAGVTQSPTHLIKTRGQQVTLRCSPISGHKSVSWYQQVLGQGPQFIFQYYEKEERGRGNFPDRFSARQFPNYSSELNVNALLLGDSALYLCASRSYVGGTYEQYFGPGTRLTVT.

V gene TRBV6-2 or TRBV6-3 combines with J gene TRBJ2-7; 9 bases line up with TRBD2. V lost 6 bases, J lost 8 bases, and 14 bases stayed unmatched. The CDR3 is 15 residues long. Germline V gives CDR1 MNHEY, CDR2 SVGEGT. CDR3 loop: CASSPRGLARSQQYF. As DNA, the CDR3 is TGTGCCAGCAGCCCCAGGGGACTAGCCAGGAGCCAGCAGTACTTC.

The V gene is TRBV4-3, the J gene TRBJ1-2, with D possibly matching TRBD1 (5 bases). This CDR3 contains 15 residues. V lost 4 bases, J lost 4 bases, and 16 bases lay in between. Germline CDR1 is LGHNA and CDR2 is YSLEER. In DNA, the CDR3 is TGCGCCAGCAGCCCCTCAGGGCAGGGCGGCTATGGCTACACCTTC. It is translated as CASSPSGQGGYGYTF.

J is TRBJ2-5 and V is TRBV23-1, with D perhaps TRBD1 (5 bases). TRBV23-1 is flagged as an ORF with uncertain function. CDR3 size: 15 residues. V was pared by 0 bases and J by 4 bases, with 12 bases between. CDR3 DNA sequence: TGCGCCAGCAGTCAATCGGGCAGGGTAGGAGAGACCCAGTACTTC. It encodes CASSQSGRVGETQYF.

V gene TRBV12-3 or TRBV12-4 combines with J gene TRBJ1-2; D gene uncertain. The V and J ends lost 9 bases and 8 bases respectively, with 16 bases between them. This CDR3 has 12 residues. CDR3 nucleotide sequence: TGTGCCAGTCGTTTGAGGGAAAGAGGCTACACCTTC. Translated, it gives CASRLRERGYTF.

This clone was seen a few times. The CDR3 loop is CATSRDTGGYEQYF. Here the CDR3 DNA reads TGTGCCACCAGCAGAGATACAGGGGGCTACGAGCAGTACTTC. The chain uses TRBV15 and TRBJ2-7, with 8 bases matching TRBD1. CDR3 size: 14 residues. J gave up 3 bases and V 0 bases, and 1 base lay outside the gene matches. Germline CDR1 and CDR2: LNHNV and YYDKDF (reference sequence).

The chain links TRBV20-1 to TRBJ1-2; D is undetermined. Germline CDR1 and CDR2: DFQATT and SNEGSKA (reference sequence). V was shortened by 3 bases and J by 8 bases, with 13 bases between the two germline ends. CDR3 length: 12 residues. CDR3 in amino acids: CSASVRGWGYTF. Here the CDR3 DNA reads TGCAGTGCTAGTGTCCGGGGTTGGGGCTACACCTTC.

The V call is TRBV19, the J call TRBJ2-1; 12 bases align to TRBD1. Germline V CDR1 and CDR2: LNHDA, SQIVND (reference sequence). V lost 5 bases and J lost 10; bases outside the gene matches: 6. This CDR3 has 14 amino acids. The DNA of the CDR3 is TGTGCCAGTAGTCCGGGACAGGGGGCCTTGGAGCAGTTCTTC. As protein: CASSPGQGALEQFF.